The next 30 T cell receptor beta chains were all read from a single sample in a study of T-cell reconstitution after alpha-beta-depleted transplantation in children. It was with unique molecular identifiers that the TCRbeta library was prepared. TCRdb reprocessed the PCR reads via MiXCR and lists one record per CDR3 protein. Seen here are 200,000 to 250,000 distinct CDR3 sequences, 20% to 30% observed once, and the top ten hold around 4.8%. The specimen comprised PBMCs, mostly from graft donor cells, sampled 360 days after TCRalphabeta/CD19-depleted stem cell transplant. All receptors come from a female patient aged 2-9 years who had a stem cell transplant for congenital amegakaryocytic thrombocytopenia, so the T cells may come from the graft donor.

The V gene is TRBV29-1, the J gene TRBJ2-7; D tentatively reads TRBD1 or TRBD2 (5 bases each). The CDR3 is 13 residues long. With 4 bases removed from V and 2 bases from J, the gap between germline ends came to 12 bases. The germline CDR1 and CDR2 sequences are SQVTM and ANQGSEA. In nucleotides, the CDR3 is TGCAGCGTTGCCCCCGGGACCCCCTACGAGCAGTACTTC. It translates to CSVAPGTPYEQYF.

Only a few counts were recorded for this clonotype. This chain links TRBV12-3 or TRBV12-4 with TRBJ2-7; unclear D gene. This CDR3 has 12 residues. V dropped 8 bases and J dropped 6 bases, with 14 bases sitting between them. CDR3 residues: CASSRIYTEQYF. The CDR3 DNA reads as TGTGCCAGCTCCCGAATTTACACCGAGCAGTACTTC.

This clonotype came up many times. This chain uses TRBV12-3 or TRBV12-4 with TRBJ1-2; possible D gene TRBD1, 5 bases. The CDR3 totals 13 residues. Trimming stripped 4 bases from V and 4 bases from J, with 10 bases between. The CDR3 spells CASSSTDSYGYTF. In DNA form, the CDR3 reads TGTGCCAGCAGTTCAACCGACAGCTATGGCTACACCTTC.

This clonotype was counted once. The chain carries TRBV23-1 and TRBJ2-7, with TRBD1 as a possible D gene (6 bases). Being an ORF, TRBV23-1 has a function that is uncertain. The CDR3 extends over 14 amino acids. V dropped 6 bases and J dropped 6 bases, with 18 bases sitting between them. CDR3 coding DNA: TGCGCCAGCAGCTCATACGGCCACAGGGCCGAGCAGTACTTC. Translating gives CASSSYGHRAEQYF.

The chain joins TRBV29-1 to TRBJ2-1; no firm D call. CDR3 length: 14 residues. The germline V gene encodes CDR1 SQVTM and CDR2 ANQGSEA. V lost 7 bases and J 7 bases, leaving 20 bases between the germline ends. The CDR3 DNA follows: TGCAGCGCCTTAGGAGCCCATCAATGGAATGAGCAGTTCTTC. As protein: CSALGAHQWNEQFF.

At least ten counts were recorded for this clonotype. The V call is TRBV7-7, the J call TRBJ2-3, with TRBD2 matching 14 bases. CDR1 is SSHAT, CDR2 FNYEAQ, per germline (reference sequence). The CDR3 has 15 residues. The V gene end was trimmed by 4 bases and the J gene end by 7 bases; junction bases not matched to a gene: 4. The CDR3 region has the DNA TGTGCCAGCAGCTCCGGACTAGCGGGAGGAAATACGCAGTATTTT. This codes for CASSSGLAGGNTQYF.

This chain connects TRBV6-1 to TRBJ2-5; 7 nucleotides match TRBD1. The CDR3 runs to 15 residues. The V segment lost 6 bases and the J segment 1 base; nucleotides outside the gene matches: 8. Germline V gene data show CDR1 as MNHNS and CDR2 as SASEGT. As DNA, the CDR3 is TGTGCCAGCAGCAAGCTCGACAGGGCCCAAGAGACCCAGTACTTC. This codes for CASSKLDRAQETQYF.

This clonotype was seen a few times. This chain joins TRBV5-5 and TRBJ2-3; unclear D gene. The V gene lost 2 bases and the J gene lost 4 bases, with 14 bases spanning the gap. Germline CDR1 is SGHKS and CDR2 is YYEKEE (reference sequence). The CDR3 spans 15 residues. CDR3 sequence: CASSLIAFEADTQYF. CDR3 sequence (DNA): TGTGCCAGCAGCTTAATAGCCTTCGAGGCAGATACGCAGTATTTT.

This rearrangement joins TRBV20-1 to TRBJ2-5, with 7 bases fitting TRBD2. The CDR3 is made up of 14 amino acids. With V trimmed by 6 bases and J by 5 bases, 12 bases remained unmatched. The germline V gene has CDR1 DFQATT and CDR2 SNEGSKA (reference sequence). This chain's CDR3 is CSAPPGGNFETQYF. Written as DNA, the CDR3 is TGCAGTGCCCCCCCCGGGGGGAATTTCGAGACCCAGTACTTC.

This clonotype came up a few times. V and J are TRBV27 and TRBJ1-3; D is uncertain. This CDR3 has 13 residues. Germline lookup yields CDR1 MNHEY and CDR2 SMNVEV (reference sequence). V lost 7 bases and J lost 3, with 10 bases in between. The CDR3 loop reads CASKAGIGNTIYF. The CDR3 bases are TGTGCCAGCAAAGCGGGAATTGGAAACACCATATATTTT.

This clonotype was detected only a few times. The V and J genes are TRBV5-8 and TRBJ2-3; 15 nucleotides agree with TRBD2. The CDR3 loop spans 17 amino acids. With 4 bases clipped from V and 0 bases from J, the junction kept 3 bases outside the gene matches. Germline V gene data show CDR1 as SGHTS and CDR2 as YDEGEE. CDR3 in DNA: TGTGCCAGCAGCAGTGGACTAGCGGGAGGGAGCACAGATACGCAGTATTTT. It translates to CASSSGLAGGSTDTQYF.

As concerns this clonotype: A single base separates this from a much larger clone, so it may be a read error. V gene TRBV4-1 combines with J gene TRBJ2-1, with D unclear. Looked up from germline, CDR1 is MGHRA and CDR2 is YSYEKL. The CDR3 sequence is 15 residues long. CDR3 region: CACSLPLGSYNEQFF. In DNA form, the CDR3 reads TGCGCCTGCAGCCTACCCTTGGGGTCCTACAATGAGCAGTTCTTC.

The chain uses TRBV20-1 and TRBJ1-1; D gene ambiguous. The CDR3 covers 12 residues. V lost 3 bases and J lost 1, with 6 bases in between. Germline V gene data show CDR1 as DFQATT and CDR2 as SNEGSKA (reference sequence). CDR3 in DNA: TGCAGTGCTAGTCTGAAGAACACTGAAGCTTTCTTT. Protein: CSASLKNTEAFF.

At least ten counts were recorded for this clonotype. Compared with germline, one end of the junction differs, possibly owing to a read error. The V gene is TRBV9, the J gene TRBJ2-7, with 7 bases that match TRBD1. Germline V gene lookup returns CDR1 SGDLS and CDR2 YYNGEE. CDR3 length equals 14 residues. Written as DNA, the CDR3 is TGCGCCAGCTCTCGTGGGACAGCCTCCTACGAGCAGTACTTC. Translating gives CASSRGTASYEQYF.

The genes are TRBV12-3 or TRBV12-4 and TRBJ1-1; D is undetermined. V was trimmed by 7 bases and J by 8 bases, leaving 14 bases between them. The CDR3 is 12 amino acids. The DNA of the CDR3 is TGTGCCAGCACCGCACCGCCGGGAGAAGCTTTCTTT. Translating gives CASTAPPGEAFF.

This rearrangement joins TRBV4-2 to TRBJ2-3; D is unresolved. CDR1 is LGHNA and CDR2 is YNFKEQ in the germline V gene. This CDR3 spans 15 amino acids. Trimming stripped 0 bases from V and 3 bases from J, with 10 bases between. The CDR3 bases are TGTGCCAGCAGCCAAGATGGTGCTGGGACAGATACGCAGTATTTT. Encoded protein: CASSQDGAGTDTQYF.

This clonotype was observed a handful of times. The chain recombines TRBV24-1 with TRBJ2-1; D ambiguous. V was cut by 4 bases and J by 0 bases, with 9 bases left in between. The CDR3 covers 15 residues. Germline values: CDR1 KGHDR, CDR2 SFDVKD. This chain's CDR3 is CATSETENSYNEQFF. CDR3 nucleotides: TGTGCCACCAGTGAAACCGAGAACTCCTACAATGAGCAGTTCTTC.

This clonotype showed up just a few times. The rearrangement joins TRBV30 to TRBJ1-6; D unclear. The germline gives CDR1 GTSNPN, CDR2 SVGIG (reference sequence). This CDR3 spans 13 amino acids. Trimming took 4 bases from V and 0 from J, leaving 4 bases between them. As DNA, the CDR3 is TGTGCCTGGATGCGCTCCTATAATTCACCCCTCCACTTT. It translates to CAWMRSYNSPLHF.

This clonotype was picked up a small number of times. The chain combines TRBV6-1 with TRBJ2-1; D is possibly TRBD1 or TRBD2 (5 bases each). Trimming removed 11 bases at V and 1 base at J, with 12 bases between. Germline V gene lookup returns CDR1 MNHNS and CDR2 SASEGT. The CDR3 runs to 13 residues. CDR3 sequence (DNA): TGTGCCGTGGGGGAGAGTTCCTACAATGAGCAGTTCTTC. This encodes CAVGESSYNEQFF.

At least ten counts were recorded for this clonotype. The chain carries TRBV20-1 and TRBJ2-1; D is unresolved. Trimming shortened V by 3 bases and J by 1 base, and 16 bases separated the two germline ends. Germline V gives CDR1 DFQATT, CDR2 SNEGSKA (reference sequence). This CDR3 comprises 16 residues. As DNA, the CDR3 is TGCAGTGCTAGGGGGTTTGGCGCCATTTCCTACAATGAGCAGTTCTTC. This encodes CSARGFGAISYNEQFF.

V gene TRBV29-1 combines with J gene TRBJ2-5; 12 bases map to TRBD2. V lost 3 bases, J lost 4 bases, and 12 bases stayed unmatched. This CDR3 spans 17 amino acids. Germline CDR1 reads SQVTM; CDR2 reads ANQGSEA. CDR3 region: CSVDRTSGKGIGETQYF. In DNA form, the CDR3 reads TGCAGCGTTGATAGGACTAGCGGGAAAGGTATCGGAGAGACCCAGTACTTC.

The chain couples TRBV27 to TRBJ1-4; 8 bases agree with TRBD1. Germline CDR1 is MNHEY and CDR2 is SMNVEV (reference sequence). The CDR3 covers 18 residues. J lost 0 bases, V lost 8 bases, and 14 bases had no gene match. The CDR3 sequence: CASDPVPGTGSTNEKLFF. The CDR3 DNA is TGTGCCAGCGACCCCGTCCCCGGGACAGGATCAACTAATGAAAAACTGTTTTTT.

The chain joins TRBV20-1 to TRBJ2-7; TRBD2 agrees at 10 bases. Germline V gives CDR1 DFQATT, CDR2 SNEGSKA (reference sequence). With V trimmed by 6 bases and J by 0 bases, 14 bases remained unmatched. The CDR3 contains 17 residues. The CDR3 region has the DNA TGCAGTGCCACAGACGTATCTAGCGGGGGTACCTCCTACGAGCAGTACTTC. Its translation: CSATDVSSGGTSYEQYF.

The V and J genes are TRBV20-1 and TRBJ2-7, with D possibly TRBD2 on 6 matching bases. The CDR3 loop spans 13 amino acids. Germline V gene lookup returns CDR1 DFQATT and CDR2 SNEGSKA (reference sequence). Trimming pared 5 bases from V and 4 bases from J, leaving 15 bases between. CDR3 in amino acids: CSAGSGDWYEQYF. CDR3 in DNA: TGCAGTGCTGGCTCGGGGGATTGGTACGAGCAGTACTTC.

This clonotype occurred a few times. The chain recombines TRBV28 with TRBJ2-7, with 10 nucleotides matching TRBD2. V was clipped by 4 bases and J by 0 bases; unmatched bases: 9. The CDR3 totals 17 residues. Per germline, CDR1 MDHEN and CDR2 SYDVKM. The CDR3 DNA follows: TGTGCCAGCAGTTGGACTAGCGGCTTTTTAAGCTCCTACGAGCAGTACTTC. Translating gives CASSWTSGFLSSYEQYF. The full variable domain, with the rest looked up from reference TRBV28 and TRBJ2-7, is DVKVTQSSRYLVKRTGEKVFLECVQDMDHENMFWYRQDPGLGLRLIYFSYDVKMKEKGDIPEGYSVSREKKERFSLILESASTNQTSMYLCASSWTSGFLSSYEQYFGPGTRLTVT.

Note on this clonotype: The germline gene is not matched at one end of the junction; a read error may be the cause. The chain joins TRBV7-9 to TRBJ2-2; D ambiguous. This CDR3 spans 15 amino acids. Looked up from germline, CDR1 is SEHNR and CDR2 is FQNEAQ (reference sequence). The CDR3 sequence: CASSLNSANTGQLFF. CDR3 DNA: TGTGCCAGCAGCTTAAACAGCGCGAACACCGGGCAGCTGTTTTTT.

This clonotype has more than one count but fewer than ten. The chain employs TRBV12-3 or TRBV12-4 and TRBJ2-1; the D gene is possibly TRBD1 (5 bases). CDR3 length: 14 residues. The V end lost 4 bases, the J end lost 1 base, and 8 bases lay between the germline ends. CDR3 in amino acids: CASSSQGSYNEQFF. CDR3 coding DNA: TGTGCCAGCAGTTCGCAGGGTTCCTACAATGAGCAGTTCTTC.

This chain connects TRBV27 to TRBJ2-1; D may match TRBD1 or TRBD2 (6 bases each). The V and J ends lost 0 bases and 6 bases respectively, with 15 bases between them. The germline V gene has CDR1 MNHEY and CDR2 SMNVEV (reference sequence). The CDR3 contains 16 residues. The CDR3 loop is CASSLSPGWGANEQFF. The CDR3 nucleotides read TGTGCCAGCAGTTTATCGCCGGGTTGGGGGGCCAATGAGCAGTTCTTC.

This clonotype was detected ten times or more. The J gene is TRBJ2-1, the V gene TRBV24-1; TRBD2 agrees at 7 bases. The CDR3 sequence is 17 residues long. Germline V gene sequence: CDR1 KGHDR, CDR2 SFDVKD. Losses at the gene ends were 0 bases for V and 3 bases for J; bases not matched to a gene: 7. For the CDR3, the DNA is TGTGCCACCAGTGATTTGGAGGTAGCGGGTTTCTACAATGAGCAGTTCTTC. Residues: CATSDLEVAGFYNEQFF.

The rearrangement joins TRBV20-1 to TRBJ1-5; TRBD1 agrees at 9 bases. CDR1 is DFQATT and CDR2 is SNEGSKA in the germline V gene (reference sequence). Trimming at V came to 3 bases and at J to 5 bases, leaving 17 bases not matched to a gene. The CDR3 length is 18 residues. The CDR3 spells CSASEGTGYLSGDQPQHF. CDR3 sequence (DNA): TGCAGTGCTAGTGAAGGGACAGGGTACCTATCGGGGGATCAGCCCCAGCATTTT.